This TCR beta chain was captured by sequencing in a study of OX40 agonist ivuxolimab in advanced cancers. Across the whole study: Averaging roughly 60 years in age, with a range of about 20 to 90, the cohort was about 85% male.

Blood specimens came from baseline, cycle 4 day 1, and cycle 7 day 1. Findings and caveats of the study: Certain nonresponders likewise exhibited a low normalized T-cell clonal expansion. Averaged across samples, CD8+ T cells carried more expanded clones than CD4+ did.

Trimming removed 2 bases from V and 4 bases from J, with 9 bases in between. There are 13 residues in the CDR3. CDR1 is SGHRS, CDR2 YFSETQ, per germline. As regards this clone: Its antigen is unidentified.

Only in-frame clones appear in the TCRdb table, and some are missing; sequencing was by immunoSEQ multiplex PCR. In the table there are about 69,000 clones, approximately 84% of which are singletons. This specimen consisted of CD4+ or CD8+ T cells sorted from blood, obtained in a trial of the OX40 agonist ivuxolimab. The genes are TRBV5-1 and TRBJ1-1, with D maybe TRBD1 (6 bases). This TCR was sampled from an adult with an advanced solid tumor such as melanoma, head and neck, liver or kidney cancer. The CDR3 is CASSFIRGTEAFF. For the CDR3, the DNA is TGCGCCAGCAGCTTCATCAGGGGCACTGAAGCTTTCTTT.